The source of this T cell receptor beta chain is a study of PD-1 blockade in classical Hodgkin lymphoma. At the level of the study: On a schedule of every 2 weeks, patients received nivolumab 3 mg/kg intravenously. Study results and caveats: When set against healthy donors, newly diagnosed patients were reported to show lower baseline TCR diversity. Repertoire difference causes, possibly disease activity or prior therapy, remain undefined.

Relapse after autologous stem cell transplantation occurred in every patient, and brentuximab vedotin exposure varied. Responses achieved at best were complete response, partial response or progressive disease. CDR1 is MNHEY and CDR2 is SVGAGI in the germline V gene. V dropped 6 bases and J dropped 0 bases, with 12 bases sitting between them. This CDR3 has 15 amino acids. The protocol was immunoSEQ multiplex PCR, while the TCRdb copy is restricted to in-frame clones and leaves out a portion. The table includes tens of thousands of clones, 88% detected once. In the case of this clone: Its antigen is not identified.

The material was peripheral blood mononuclear cells (PBMCs), obtained before the second cycle of nivolumab. J is TRBJ2-1 and V is TRBV6-5, with unresolved D. The source is a human donor with classical Hodgkin lymphoma. CDR3 in DNA: TGTGCCAGCAGATCGACTTCCGTCTCCTACAATGAGCAGTTCTTC. This codes for CASRSTSVSYNEQFF.